This T cell receptor (beta chain) comes out of a study of blood T cell repertoires in COVID-19. Per germline, CDR1 KGHDR and CDR2 SFDVKD. The ends lost 8 bases at V and 1 base at J; junction bases unmatched: 6. CDR3 length equals 15 residues. Grouping used clinical history reported by participants in a survey and questionnaire. Sequencing used immunoSEQ multiplex PCR; TCRdb keeps in-frame clones, though not all of them. The sample gives around 200,000 clones, about nine tenths of which show up once; roughly 3.4% is in the top ten. The receptor was isolated from a woman between 40 and 55 years old with acute COVID-19. V and J are TRBV24-1 and TRBJ2-2; 7 nucleotides line up with TRBD1. Input material: PBMCs or T cells enriched from blood (not recorded which). The CDR3, as DNA: TGTGCCACCAATACCGGGACAGAGAACACCGGGGAGCTGTTTTTT. As protein: CATNTGTENTGELFF.